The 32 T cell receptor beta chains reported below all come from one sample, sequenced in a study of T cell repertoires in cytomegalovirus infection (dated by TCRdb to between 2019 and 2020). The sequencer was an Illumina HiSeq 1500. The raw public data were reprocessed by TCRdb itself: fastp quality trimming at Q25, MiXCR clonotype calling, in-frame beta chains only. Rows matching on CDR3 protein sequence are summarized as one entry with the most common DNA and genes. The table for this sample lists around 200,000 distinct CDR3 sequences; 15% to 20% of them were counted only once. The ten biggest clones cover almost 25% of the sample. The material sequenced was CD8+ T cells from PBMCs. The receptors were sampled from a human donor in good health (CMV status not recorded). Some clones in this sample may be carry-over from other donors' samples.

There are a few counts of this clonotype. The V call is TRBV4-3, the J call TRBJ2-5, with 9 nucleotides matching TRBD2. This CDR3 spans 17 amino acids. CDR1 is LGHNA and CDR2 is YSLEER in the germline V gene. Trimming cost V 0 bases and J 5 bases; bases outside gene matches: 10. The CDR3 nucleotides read TGCGCCAGCAGCCAAGATTCCACGACTAGCGGTTTGGAGACCCAGTACTTC. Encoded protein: CASSQDSTTSGLETQYF.

The CDR3 loop is CSAPSPGNEQFF. The CDR3 DNA is TGCAGTGCGCCGTCGCCGGGCAATGAGCAGTTCTTC. This sequence joins TRBV20-1 and TRBJ2-1, with unresolved D. Germline V gene lookup returns CDR1 DFQATT and CDR2 SNEGSKA (reference sequence). The CDR3 consists of 12 residues. V was trimmed by 6 bases and J by 6 bases, leaving 12 bases between them.

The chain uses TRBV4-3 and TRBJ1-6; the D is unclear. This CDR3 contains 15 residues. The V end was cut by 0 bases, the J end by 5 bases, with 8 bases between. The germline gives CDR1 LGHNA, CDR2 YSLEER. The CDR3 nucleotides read TGCGCCAGCAGCCAAGATCAAGGAAATAATTCACCCCTCCACTTT. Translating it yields CASSQDQGNNSPLHF.

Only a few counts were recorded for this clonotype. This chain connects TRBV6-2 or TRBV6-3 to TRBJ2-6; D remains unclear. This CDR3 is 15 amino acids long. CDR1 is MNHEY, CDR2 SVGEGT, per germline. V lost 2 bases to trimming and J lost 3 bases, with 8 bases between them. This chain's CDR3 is CASSYRSNGANVLTF. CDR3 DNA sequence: TGTGCCAGCAGTTACAGGTCCAATGGGGCCAACGTCCTGACTTTC.

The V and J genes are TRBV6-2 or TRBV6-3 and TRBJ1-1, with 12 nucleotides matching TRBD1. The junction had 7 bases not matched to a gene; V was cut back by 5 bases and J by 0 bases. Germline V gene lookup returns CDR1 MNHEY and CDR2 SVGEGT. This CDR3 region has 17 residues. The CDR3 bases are TGTGCCAGCAGTGGGACAGGGGGCTGGGCACTGAACACTGAAGCTTTCTTT. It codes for CASSGTGGWALNTEAFF.

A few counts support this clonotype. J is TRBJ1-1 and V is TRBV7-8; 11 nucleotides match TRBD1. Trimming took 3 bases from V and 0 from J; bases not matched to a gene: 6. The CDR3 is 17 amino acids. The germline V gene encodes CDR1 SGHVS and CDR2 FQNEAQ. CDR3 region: CASSFSRTGGLNTEAFF. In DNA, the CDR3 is TGTGCCAGCAGCTTTTCCCGGACAGGGGGCCTGAACACTGAAGCTTTCTTT.

Written as DNA, the CDR3 is TGTGCCAGCAGCTTAGCCTATGGACAGATCAACACTGAAGCTTTCTTT. Translating it yields CASSLAYGQINTEAFF. This chain links TRBV7-6 with TRBJ1-1, with D tentatively TRBD1 (6 bases). CDR1 is SGHVS and CDR2 is FNYEAQ in the germline V gene. Trimming took 0 bases from V and 2 from J, leaving 13 bases between them. This CDR3 has 16 amino acids.

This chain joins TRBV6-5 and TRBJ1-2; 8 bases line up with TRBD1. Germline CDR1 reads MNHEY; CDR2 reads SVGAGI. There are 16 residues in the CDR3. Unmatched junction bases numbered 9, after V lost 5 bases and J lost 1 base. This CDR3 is CASSLGQGEVNYGYTF. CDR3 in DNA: TGTGCCAGCAGTCTAGGACAGGGCGAAGTTAACTATGGCTACACCTTC.

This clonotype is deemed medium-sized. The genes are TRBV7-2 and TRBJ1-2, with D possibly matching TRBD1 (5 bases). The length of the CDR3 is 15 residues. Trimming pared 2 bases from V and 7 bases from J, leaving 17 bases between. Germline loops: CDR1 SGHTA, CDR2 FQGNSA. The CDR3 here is CASSLLLGEMVGYTF. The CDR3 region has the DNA TGTGCCAGCAGCTTACTATTAGGGGAAATGGTTGGCTACACCTTC.

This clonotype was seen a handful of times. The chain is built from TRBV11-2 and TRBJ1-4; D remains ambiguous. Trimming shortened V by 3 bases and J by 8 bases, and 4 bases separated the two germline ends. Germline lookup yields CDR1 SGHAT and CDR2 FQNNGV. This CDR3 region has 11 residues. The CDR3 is CASSFTEKLFF. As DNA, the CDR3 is TGTGCCAGCAGCTTCACAGAAAAACTGTTTTTT. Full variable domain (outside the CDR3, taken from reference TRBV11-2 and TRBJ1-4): EAGVAQSPRYKIIEKRQSVAFWCNPISGHATLYWYQQILGQGPKLLIQFQNNGVVDDSQLPKDRFSAERLKGVDSTLKIQPAKLEDSAVYLCASSFTEKLFFGSGTQLSVL.

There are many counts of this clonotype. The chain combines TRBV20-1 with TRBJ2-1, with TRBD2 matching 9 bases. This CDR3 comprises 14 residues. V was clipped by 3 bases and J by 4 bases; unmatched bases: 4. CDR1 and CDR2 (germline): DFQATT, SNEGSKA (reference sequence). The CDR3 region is CSASAGGDYNEQFF. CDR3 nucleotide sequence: TGCAGTGCTAGTGCGGGGGGGGATTACAATGAGCAGTTCTTC.

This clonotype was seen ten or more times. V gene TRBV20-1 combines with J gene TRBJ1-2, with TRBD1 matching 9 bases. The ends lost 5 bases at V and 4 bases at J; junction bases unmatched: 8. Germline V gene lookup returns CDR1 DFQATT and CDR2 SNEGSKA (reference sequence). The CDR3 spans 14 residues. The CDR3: CSALNRDRAYGYTF. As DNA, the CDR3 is TGCAGTGCTTTAAACCGGGACAGGGCCTATGGCTACACCTTC.

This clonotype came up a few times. The CDR3 DNA reads as TGTGCCAGCATCTTTGGGGGGGAGCAGTACTTC. As protein: CASIFGGEQYF. The chain employs TRBV27 and TRBJ2-7, with D tentatively TRBD2 (6 bases). Trimming pared 7 bases from V and 7 bases from J, leaving 11 bases between. Germline values: CDR1 MNHEY, CDR2 SMNVEV (reference sequence). The CDR3 has 11 residues.

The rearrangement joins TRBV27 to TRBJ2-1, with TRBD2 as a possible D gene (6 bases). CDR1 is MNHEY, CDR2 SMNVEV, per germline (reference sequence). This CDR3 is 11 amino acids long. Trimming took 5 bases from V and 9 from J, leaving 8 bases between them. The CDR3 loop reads CASSPGGEQFF. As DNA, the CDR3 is TGTGCCAGCAGTCCCGGGGGTGAGCAGTTCTTC.

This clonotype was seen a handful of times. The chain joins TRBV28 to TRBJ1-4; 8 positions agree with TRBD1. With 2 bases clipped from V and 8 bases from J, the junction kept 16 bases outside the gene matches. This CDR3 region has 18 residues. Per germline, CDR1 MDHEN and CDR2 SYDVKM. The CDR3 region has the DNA TGTGCCAGCAGTTTACCGGACAGGGCACCGGGCCCTCGGGAAAAACTGTTTTTT. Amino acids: CASSLPDRAPGPREKLFF.

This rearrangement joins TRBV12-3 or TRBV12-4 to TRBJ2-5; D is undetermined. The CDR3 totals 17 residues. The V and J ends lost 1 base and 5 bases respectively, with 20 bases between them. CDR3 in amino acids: CASSLGLTVGVRETQYF. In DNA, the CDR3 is TGTGCCAGCAGTTTAGGGTTGACGGTAGGCGTCAGGGAGACCCAGTACTTC.

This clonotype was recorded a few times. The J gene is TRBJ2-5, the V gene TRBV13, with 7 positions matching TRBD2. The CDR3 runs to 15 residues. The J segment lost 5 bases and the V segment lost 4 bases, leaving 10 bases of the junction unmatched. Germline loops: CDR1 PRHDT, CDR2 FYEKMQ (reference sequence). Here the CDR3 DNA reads TGTGCCAGCAGCTCTACCGGGGGGATTCAGGAGACCCAGTACTTC. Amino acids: CASSSTGGIQETQYF.

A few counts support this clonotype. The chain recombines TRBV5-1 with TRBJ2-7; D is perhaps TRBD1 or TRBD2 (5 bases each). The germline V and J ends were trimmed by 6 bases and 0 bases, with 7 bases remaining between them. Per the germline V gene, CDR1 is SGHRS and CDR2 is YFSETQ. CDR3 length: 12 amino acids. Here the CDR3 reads CASMGDSYEQYF. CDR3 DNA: TGCGCCAGCATGGGGGACTCCTACGAGCAGTACTTC.

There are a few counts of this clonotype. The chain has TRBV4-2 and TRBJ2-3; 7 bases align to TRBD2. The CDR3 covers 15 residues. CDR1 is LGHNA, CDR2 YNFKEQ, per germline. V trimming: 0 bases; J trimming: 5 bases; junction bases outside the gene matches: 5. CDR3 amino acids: CASSQDLLAIDTQYF. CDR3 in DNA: TGTGCCAGCAGCCAAGATCTACTAGCGATAGATACGCAGTATTTT.

CDR3 amino acids: CASSYKPGPTIPSASYNEQFF. CDR3 bases: TGTGCCAGCAGTTACAAGCCGGGACCAACGATACCAAGTGCCTCCTACAATGAGCAGTTCTTC. The genes are TRBV6-6 and TRBJ2-1; either TRBD1 or TRBD2 may fit D (5 bases each). V lost 2 bases to trimming and J lost 0 bases, with 26 bases between them. Germline-derived CDR1 and CDR2 are MNHNY and SVGAGI (reference sequence). This CDR3 contains 21 residues.

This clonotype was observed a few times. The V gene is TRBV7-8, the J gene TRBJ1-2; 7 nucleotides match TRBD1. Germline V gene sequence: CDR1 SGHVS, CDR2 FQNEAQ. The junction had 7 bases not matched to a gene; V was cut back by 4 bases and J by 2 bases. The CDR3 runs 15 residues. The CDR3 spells CASSSRQGANYGYTF. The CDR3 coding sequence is TGTGCCAGCAGCTCACGACAGGGAGCGAACTATGGCTACACCTTC.

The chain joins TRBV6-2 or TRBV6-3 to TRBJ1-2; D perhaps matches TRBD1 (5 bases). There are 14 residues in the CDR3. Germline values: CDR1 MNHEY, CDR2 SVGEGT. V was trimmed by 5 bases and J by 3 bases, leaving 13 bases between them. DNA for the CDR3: TGTGCCAGCAGTCCTCAGGGTCTCGACTATGGCTACACCTTC. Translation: CASSPQGLDYGYTF.

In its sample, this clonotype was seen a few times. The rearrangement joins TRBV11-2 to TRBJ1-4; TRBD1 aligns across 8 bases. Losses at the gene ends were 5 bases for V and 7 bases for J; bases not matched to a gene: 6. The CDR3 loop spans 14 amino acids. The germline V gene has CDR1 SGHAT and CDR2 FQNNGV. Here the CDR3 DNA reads TGTGCCAGCAGCCTGACAGGGGCTTTTGAAAAACTGTTTTTT. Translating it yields CASSLTGAFEKLFF.

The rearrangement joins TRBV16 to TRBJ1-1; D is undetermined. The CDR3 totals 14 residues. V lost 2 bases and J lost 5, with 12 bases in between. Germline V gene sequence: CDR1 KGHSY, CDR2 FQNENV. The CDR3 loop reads CASSQAEVGTEAFF. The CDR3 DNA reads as TGTGCCAGCAGCCAAGCTGAGGTTGGGACTGAAGCTTTCTTT. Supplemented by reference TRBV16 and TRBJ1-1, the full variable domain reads GEEVAQTPKHLVRGEGQKAKLYCAPIKGHSYVFWYQQVLKNEFKFLISFQNENVFDETGMPKERFSAKCLPNSPCSLEIQATKLEDSAVYFCASSQAEVGTEAFFGQGTRLTVV.

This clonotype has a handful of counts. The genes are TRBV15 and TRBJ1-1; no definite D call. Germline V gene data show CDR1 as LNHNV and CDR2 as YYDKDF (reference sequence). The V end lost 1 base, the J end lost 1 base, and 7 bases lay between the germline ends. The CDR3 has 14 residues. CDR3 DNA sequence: TGTGCCACCAGCAGAGTGGGCCAGAACACTGAAGCTTTCTTT. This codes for CATSRVGQNTEAFF.

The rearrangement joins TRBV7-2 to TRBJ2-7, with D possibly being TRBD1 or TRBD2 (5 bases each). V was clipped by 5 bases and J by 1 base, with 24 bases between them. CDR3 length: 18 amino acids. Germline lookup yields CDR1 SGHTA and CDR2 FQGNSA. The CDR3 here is CASSLVRGAALTSYEQYF. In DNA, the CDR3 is TGTGCCAGCAGCCTTGTAAGAGGGGCCGCCCTAACTTCCTACGAGCAGTACTTC.

The CDR3 is CSAHPTGDNEQFF. The CDR3 coding sequence is TGCAGTGCCCACCCCACCGGAGACAATGAGCAGTTCTTC. The rearrangement joins TRBV20-1 to TRBJ2-1; D is unresolved. Germline CDR1 DFQATT, CDR2 SNEGSKA (reference sequence). The CDR3 loop spans 13 amino acids. With 6 bases removed from V and 5 bases from J, the gap between germline ends came to 14 bases.

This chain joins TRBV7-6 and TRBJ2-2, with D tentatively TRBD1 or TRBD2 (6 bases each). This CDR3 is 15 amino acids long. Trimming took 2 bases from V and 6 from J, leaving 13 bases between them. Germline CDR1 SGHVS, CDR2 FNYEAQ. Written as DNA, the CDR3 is TGTGCCAGCAGCTTAACCTGGGGGGCCCCCGGGGAGCTGTTTTTT. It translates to CASSLTWGAPGELFF.

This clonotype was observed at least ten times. The DNA of the CDR3 is TGTGCCAGCAGCCCCGGACGGAACACTGAAGCTTTCTTT. It translates to CASSPGRNTEAFF. V usage is TRBV12-3 or TRBV12-4 and J usage is TRBJ1-1; D not resolved. The CDR3 is 13 amino acids. V was shortened by 6 bases and J by 1 base, with 9 bases between the two germline ends.

CDR3 sequence reads: CASGWLTEAFF. The CDR3 DNA follows: TGTGCCAGCGGGTGGCTGACTGAAGCTTTCTTT. The chain employs TRBV12-3 or TRBV12-4 and TRBJ1-1; D uncertain. Trimming took 8 bases from V and 5 from J, leaving 9 bases between them. The CDR3 is 11 residues long.

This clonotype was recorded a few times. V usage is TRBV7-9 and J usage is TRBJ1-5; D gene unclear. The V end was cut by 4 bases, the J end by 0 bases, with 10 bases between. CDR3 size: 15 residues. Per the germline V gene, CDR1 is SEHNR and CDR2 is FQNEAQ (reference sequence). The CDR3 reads CASSSDEASNQPQHF. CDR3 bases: TGTGCCAGCAGCTCTGATGAAGCTAGCAATCAGCCCCAGCATTTT.

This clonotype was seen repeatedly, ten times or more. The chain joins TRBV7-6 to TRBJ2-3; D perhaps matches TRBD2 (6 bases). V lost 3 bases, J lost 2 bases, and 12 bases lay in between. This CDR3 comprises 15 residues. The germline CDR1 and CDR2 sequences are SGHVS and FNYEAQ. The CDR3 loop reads CASSFGGEPTDTQYF. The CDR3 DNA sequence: TGTGCCAGCAGCTTCGGGGGAGAACCCACAGATACGCAGTATTTT.